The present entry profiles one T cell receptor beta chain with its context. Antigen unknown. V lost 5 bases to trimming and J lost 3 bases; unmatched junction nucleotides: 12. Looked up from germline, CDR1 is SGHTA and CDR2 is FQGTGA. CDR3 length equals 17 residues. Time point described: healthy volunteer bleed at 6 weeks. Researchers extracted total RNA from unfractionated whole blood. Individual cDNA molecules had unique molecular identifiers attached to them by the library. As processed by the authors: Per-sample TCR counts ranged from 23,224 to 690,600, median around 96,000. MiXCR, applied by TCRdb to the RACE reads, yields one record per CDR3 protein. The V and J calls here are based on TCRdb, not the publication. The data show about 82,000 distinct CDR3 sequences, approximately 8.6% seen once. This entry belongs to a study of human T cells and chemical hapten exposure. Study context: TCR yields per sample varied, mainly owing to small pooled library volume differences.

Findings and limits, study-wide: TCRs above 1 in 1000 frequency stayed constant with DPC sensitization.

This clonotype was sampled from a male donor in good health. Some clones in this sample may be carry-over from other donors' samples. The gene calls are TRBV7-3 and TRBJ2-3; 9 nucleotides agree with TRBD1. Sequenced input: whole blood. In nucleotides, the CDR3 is TGTGCCAGCAGCCCTGGACAGGGGATGGATTCGACAGATACGCAGTATTTT. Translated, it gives CASSPGQGMDSTDTQYF.